This T cell receptor (beta chain) is drawn from a study of T cells in Graves' hyperthyroidism and ophthalmopathy. Broader study findings: Most thyroid clonotypes with frequency above 0.001 were detected in blood. Using 13 V-J features, a model discriminated ophthalmopathy from stable hyperthyroidism.

In regard to this clonotype: Its antigen is unknown.

Trimming cost V 6 bases and J 3 bases; bases outside gene matches: 13. The CDR3 loop spans 16 amino acids. Per the germline V gene, CDR1 is MGHDK and CDR2 is SYGVNS. TCR beta CDR3 regions were amplified from RNA transcripts. An initial round of RT-PCR targeting the TCR CDR3 relied on the HTBI primer set. Via MiXCR, TCRdb re-called the multiplex PCR reads, giving one row per CDR3 protein. The profile shows 450,000 to 700,000 distinct CDR3 sequences, 46% of them singletons. Hyperthyroidism patients were newly diagnosed, had disease duration under 2 months, and were aged 18 to 65 years. Sequenced: peripheral blood or thyroid tissue (not recorded which). The chain carries TRBV25-1 and TRBJ2-5; 7 bases line up with TRBD1. The TCR originated in a woman between 18 and 29 years old with Graves' hyperthyroidism. CDR3 protein: CASSTHLLGTEETQYF. CDR3 bases: TGTGCCAGCAGCACCCACCTCCTCGGGACAGAAGAGACCCAGTACTTC.